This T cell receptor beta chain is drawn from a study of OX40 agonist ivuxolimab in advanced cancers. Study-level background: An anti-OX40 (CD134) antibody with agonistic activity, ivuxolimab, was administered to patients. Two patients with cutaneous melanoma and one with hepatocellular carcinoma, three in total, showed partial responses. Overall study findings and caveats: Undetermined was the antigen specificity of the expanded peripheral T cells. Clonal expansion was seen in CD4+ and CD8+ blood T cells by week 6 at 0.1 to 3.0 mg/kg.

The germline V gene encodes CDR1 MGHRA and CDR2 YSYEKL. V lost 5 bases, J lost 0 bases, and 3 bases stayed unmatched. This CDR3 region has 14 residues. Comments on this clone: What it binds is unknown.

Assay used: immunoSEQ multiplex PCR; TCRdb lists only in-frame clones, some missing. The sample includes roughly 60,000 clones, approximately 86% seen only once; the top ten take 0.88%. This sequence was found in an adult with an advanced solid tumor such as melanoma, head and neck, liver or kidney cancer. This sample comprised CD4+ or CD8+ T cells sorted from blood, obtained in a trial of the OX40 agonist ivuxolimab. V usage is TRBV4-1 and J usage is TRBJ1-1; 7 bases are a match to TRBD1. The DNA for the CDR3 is TGCGCCAGCAGCACTACAGGGGTGAACACTGAAGCTTTCTTT. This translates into CASSTTGVNTEAFF.